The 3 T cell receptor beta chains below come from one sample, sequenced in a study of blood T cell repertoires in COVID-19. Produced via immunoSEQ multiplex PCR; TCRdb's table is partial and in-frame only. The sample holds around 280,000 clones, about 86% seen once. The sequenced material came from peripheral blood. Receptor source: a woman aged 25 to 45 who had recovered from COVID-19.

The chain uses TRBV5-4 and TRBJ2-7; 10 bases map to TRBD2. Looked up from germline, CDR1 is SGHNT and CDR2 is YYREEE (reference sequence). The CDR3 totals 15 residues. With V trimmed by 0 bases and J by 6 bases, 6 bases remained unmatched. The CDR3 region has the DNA TGTGCCAGCAGCTTGGATGGGACTAGCGCCACCGAGCAGTACTTC. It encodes CASSLDGTSATEQYF.

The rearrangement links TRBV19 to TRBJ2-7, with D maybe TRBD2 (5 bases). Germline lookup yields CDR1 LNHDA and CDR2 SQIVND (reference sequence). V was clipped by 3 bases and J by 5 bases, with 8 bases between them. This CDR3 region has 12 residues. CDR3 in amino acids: CASSMGVHEQYF. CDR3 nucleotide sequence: TGTGCCAGTAGTATGGGAGTCCACGAGCAGTACTTC.

The chain's CDR3 is CASSYRNLQGFEKLFF. In DNA form, the CDR3 reads TGTGCCAGCAGTTACCGAAACCTGCAGGGTTTTGAAAAACTGTTTTTT. The chain is built from TRBV6-5 and TRBJ1-4, with a possible D match to TRBD1 (5 bases). The germline V gene encodes CDR1 MNHEY and CDR2 SVGAGI. This CDR3 contains 16 residues. V lost 2 bases to trimming and J lost 7 bases, with 17 bases between them.